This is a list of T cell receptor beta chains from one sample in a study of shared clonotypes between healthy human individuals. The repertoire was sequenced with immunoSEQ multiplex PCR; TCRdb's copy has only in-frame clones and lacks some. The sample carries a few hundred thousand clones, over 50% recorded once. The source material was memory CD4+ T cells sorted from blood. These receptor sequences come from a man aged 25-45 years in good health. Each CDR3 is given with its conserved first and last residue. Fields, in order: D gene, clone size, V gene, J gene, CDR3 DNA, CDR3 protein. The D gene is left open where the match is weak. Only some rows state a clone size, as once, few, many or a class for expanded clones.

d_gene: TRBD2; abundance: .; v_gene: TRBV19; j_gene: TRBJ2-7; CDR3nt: TGTGCCAGTAGTACTTTAGCGGGAGGGAACGAGCAGTACTTC; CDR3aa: CASSTLAGGNEQYF
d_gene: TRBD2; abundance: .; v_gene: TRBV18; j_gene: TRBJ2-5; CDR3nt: TGTGCCAGCTCACCACAGGTCACCGAGCTAGCGGGAGAGACCCAGTACTTC; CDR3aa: CASSPQVTELAGETQYF
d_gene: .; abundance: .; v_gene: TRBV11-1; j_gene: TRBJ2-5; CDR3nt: TGTGCCAGCAGCTCTCCTCGCGGTGGGGAGACCCAGTACTTC; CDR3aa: CASSSPRGGETQYF
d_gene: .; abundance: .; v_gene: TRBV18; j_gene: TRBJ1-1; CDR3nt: TGTGCCAGCTCACTCGTTCGAGAAACTGAAGCTTTCTTT; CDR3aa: CASSLVRETEAFF
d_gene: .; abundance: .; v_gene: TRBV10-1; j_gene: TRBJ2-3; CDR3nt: TGCGCCAGCAGTGAGGGGGGAACAGATACGCAGTATTTT; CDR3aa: CASSEGGTDTQYF
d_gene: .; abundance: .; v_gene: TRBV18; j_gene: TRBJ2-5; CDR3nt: TGTGCCAGCTCACCAGATCAGGTGGCCGGTGAGACCCAGTACTTC; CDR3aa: CASSPDQVAGETQYF
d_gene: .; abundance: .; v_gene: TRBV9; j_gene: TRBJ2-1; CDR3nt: TGTGCCAGCAGCGTAGCTAGCGCGAGCTCCTACAATGAGCAGTTCTTC; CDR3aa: CASSVASASSYNEQFF
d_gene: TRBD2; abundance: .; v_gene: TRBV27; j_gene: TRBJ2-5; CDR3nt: TGTGCCAGCAGTCCCGGACTAGCGGGAGGGCTGGTAAAGACCCAGTACTTC; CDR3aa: CASSPGLAGGLVKTQYF
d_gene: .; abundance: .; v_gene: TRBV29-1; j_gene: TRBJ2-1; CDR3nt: TGCAGCGTTGTGGCGGACATCTACAATGAGCAGTTCTTC; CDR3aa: CSVVADIYNEQFF
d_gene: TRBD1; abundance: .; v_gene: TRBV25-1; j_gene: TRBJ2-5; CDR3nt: TGTGCCAGCAGTGATCACAGGGGAATAGGCGAGACCCAGTACTTC; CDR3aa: CASSDHRGIGETQYF
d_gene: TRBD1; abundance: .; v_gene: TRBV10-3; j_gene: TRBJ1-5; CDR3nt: TGTGCCATCAGTGAGTCTAAGGGGGCAAGCAATCAGCCCCAGCATTTT; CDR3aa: CAISESKGASNQPQHF
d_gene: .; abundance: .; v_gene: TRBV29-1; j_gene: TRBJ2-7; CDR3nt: TGCAGCGTTGTGATCCACCTAGGTACCCACTACGAGCAGTACTTC; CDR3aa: CSVVIHLGTHYEQYF
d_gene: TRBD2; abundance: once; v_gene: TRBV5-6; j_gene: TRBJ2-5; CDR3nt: TGTGCCAGCAGCTTCGGAGGCGGGAGGGCCGGGGAGACCCAGTACTTC; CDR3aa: CASSFGGGRAGETQYF
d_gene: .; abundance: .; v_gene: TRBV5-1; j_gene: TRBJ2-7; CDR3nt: TGCGCCAGCAGCTCGGGGACTCCTTCCCCCTACGAGCAGTACTTC; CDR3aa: CASSSGTPSPYEQYF
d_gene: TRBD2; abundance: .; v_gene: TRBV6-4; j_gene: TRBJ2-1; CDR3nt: TGTGCCAGCTCCTTCCAGCTACTAGCGGGGCCCAATGAGCAGTTCTTC; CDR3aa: CASSFQLLAGPNEQFF
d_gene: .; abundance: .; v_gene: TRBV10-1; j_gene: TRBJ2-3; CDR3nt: TGCGCCAGCAGTTTGGACAGCACAGATACGCAGTATTTT; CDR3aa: CASSLDSTDTQYF
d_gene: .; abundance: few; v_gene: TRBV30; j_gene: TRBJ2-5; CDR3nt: TGTGCCTGGAGTTGGGGGAGCGCAGAGACCCAGTACTTC; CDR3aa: CAWSWGSAETQYF
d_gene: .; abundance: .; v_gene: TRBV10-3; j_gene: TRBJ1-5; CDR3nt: TGTGCCATCAGTATGCAGGGAGGTGAGCCCCAGCATTTT; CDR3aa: CAISMQGGEPQHF
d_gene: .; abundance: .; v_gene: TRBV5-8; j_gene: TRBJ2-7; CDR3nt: TGTGCCAGCACCCGTGGTCCTTACTACGAGCAGTACTTC; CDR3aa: CASTRGPYYEQYF
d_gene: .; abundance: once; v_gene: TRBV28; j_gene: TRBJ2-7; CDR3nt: TGTGCCAGCAGCCCCCCTATTTACGAGCAGTACTTC; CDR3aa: CASSPPIYEQYF
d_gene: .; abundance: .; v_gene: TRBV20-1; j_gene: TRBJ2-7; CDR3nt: TGCAGTGCTTCTGCGGACTACGAGCAGTACTTC; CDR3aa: CSASADYEQYF